The 2 T cell receptor beta chains below all came from one sample that was sequenced in a study of T cell changes during pregnancy in multiple sclerosis (dated by TCRdb to about 2019). The library was prepared using the immunoSEQ multiplex PCR assay. TCRdb provides this immuneACCESS table in a form limited to in-frame rearrangements. Some clones are lacking; in checked studies, under half of them reflect an unresolved V gene, and why the rest are absent is not known. Here the sample has about 24,000 clones; 75% to 90% occur a single time. The top ten clones comprise around 8% of the sample. The source was CD8+ T cells from peripheral blood mononuclear cells, collected in the first trimester of pregnancy. The receptors come from a female donor in good health, enrolled as a control in a pregnancy study.

This clone was detected once. The gene calls are TRBV4-3 and TRBJ2-1; unclear D gene. The CDR3 extends over 18 amino acids. Germline loops: CDR1 LGHNA, CDR2 YSLEER. Trimming cost V 0 bases and J 2 bases, with 17 bases left between them. CDR3 sequence (DNA): TGCGCCAGCAGCCAAGATCGGGTTGGTCTAGGCCCCTACAATGAGCAGTTCTTC. Amino acid sequence: CASSQDRVGLGPYNEQFF.

The V and J genes are TRBV7-9 and TRBJ2-2; weak D call: TRBD1 (6 bases). In germline, CDR1 is SEHNR, CDR2 FQNEAQ (reference sequence). V shed 10 bases and J shed 4 bases, with 13 bases lying between them. The CDR3 sequence is 13 residues long. CDR3 residues: CATTGTGTGELFF. The CDR3 region has the DNA TGTGCCACTACAGGGACGGGCACCGGGGAGCTGTTTTTT.